The 11 T cell receptor beta chains given below trace back to one sample, sequenced in a study of human T cells and chemical hapten exposure. Each CDR3 protein gets one entry after TCRdb re-called the RACE reads with MiXCR. This sample has some 90,000 distinct CDR3 sequences, with around 7.9% found just once. Noted time point: pre-sensitization, week 0. Indicated treatment: therapeutic diphenylcyclopropenone sensitization with weekly scalp DPC. Sequenced material: whole blood, taken in connection with sensitization to the hapten diphenylcyclopropenone (DPC). Every receptor here comes from a man aged 35 to 55 with alopecia areata. Some clones in this sample may be carry-over from other donors' samples.

This clonotype has a count of ten or more. V usage is TRBV13 and J usage is TRBJ1-3, with a tentative D call TRBD1 (5 bases). The CDR3 covers 18 residues. V was trimmed by 5 bases and J by 0 bases, leaving 20 bases between them. The V gene's germline CDR1 is PRHDT and CDR2 FYEKMQ (reference sequence). CDR3 protein: CASSQLDRFRTSGNTIYF. CDR3 DNA sequence: TGTGCCAGCAGCCAATTAGACAGATTCCGAACCTCTGGAAACACCATATATTTT.

This clonotype has a handful of counts. CDR3 region: CASSQSGNTYNEQFF. In nucleotides, the CDR3 is TGCGCCAGCAGCCAAAGCGGGAACACCTACAATGAGCAGTTCTTC. V and J are TRBV4-3 and TRBJ2-1, with 7 bases aligning to TRBD2. The CDR3 spans 15 residues. V lost 2 bases to trimming and J lost 2 bases; unmatched junction nucleotides: 3. Germline V gene lookup returns CDR1 LGHNA and CDR2 YSLEER.

V is TRBV3-1 and J is TRBJ1-1, with TRBD1 as a possible D gene (6 bases). Germline-derived CDR1 and CDR2 are LGHDT and YNNKEL (reference sequence). Trimming removed 2 bases from V and 7 bases from J, with 20 bases in between. This CDR3 has 16 amino acids. CDR3 sequence: CASSQYSGASLLEAFF. The CDR3 nucleotides read TGTGCCAGCAGCCAATACTCAGGGGCCTCGCTGCTTGAAGCTTTCTTT.

J is TRBJ2-5 and V is TRBV28, with 8 bases aligning to TRBD2. V lost 6 bases to trimming and J lost 0 bases; unmatched junction nucleotides: 9. The CDR3 runs 16 residues. CDR1 is MDHEN, CDR2 SYDVKM, per germline. This CDR3 is CASRLGTRLDQETQYF. CDR3 in DNA: TGTGCCAGCAGGCTTGGGACTAGGCTTGACCAAGAGACCCAGTACTTC.

This clonotype has just a few counts. The chain couples TRBV6-5 to TRBJ2-2; a possible D gene is TRBD1 (5 bases). V lost 11 bases, J lost 5 bases, and 15 bases lay in between. The germline V gene has CDR1 MNHEY and CDR2 SVGAGI. The CDR3 loop spans 13 amino acids. CDR3 residues: CASAGPGTGELFF. CDR3 bases: TGTGCCTCGGCCGGGCCAGGGACCGGGGAGCTGTTTTTT.

This clonotype was seen at least ten times. V gene TRBV20-1 combines with J gene TRBJ2-5; the match to TRBD2 covers 7 bases. V lost 0 bases, J lost 9 bases, and 10 bases stayed unmatched. Germline CDR1 DFQATT, CDR2 SNEGSKA (reference sequence). The CDR3 totals 14 residues. The CDR3 is CSAREGLPATAQYF. In DNA, the CDR3 is TGCAGTGCTAGAGAGGGACTACCCGCCACGGCCCAGTACTTC.

This clonotype was observed a few times. The CDR3 protein is CSASTTGTSGWAASTDTQYF. CDR3 nucleotide sequence: TGCAGTGCTTCTACGACCGGGACTAGCGGCTGGGCAGCTAGCACAGATACGCAGTATTTT. This chain connects TRBV20-1 to TRBJ2-3; 11 bases agree with TRBD2. The V gene's germline CDR1 is DFQATT and CDR2 SNEGSKA (reference sequence). V gave up 5 bases and J gave up 0 bases; unmatched junction bases: 19. This CDR3 contains 20 residues.

CDR3 residues: CASSWYDTQYF. The CDR3 DNA follows: TGTGCCAGCAGCTGGTATGATACGCAGTATTTT. The chain couples TRBV7-2 to TRBJ2-3, with unresolved D. The ends were cut back, 4 bases at V and 6 bases at J, with 5 bases in the middle. Germline loops: CDR1 SGHTA, CDR2 FQGNSA. The CDR3 consists of 11 residues.

This clonotype was seen a few times. The V and J genes are TRBV15 and TRBJ2-3; D not certain. The germline V and J ends were trimmed by 3 bases and 4 bases, with 8 bases remaining between them. The CDR3 runs 13 residues. Germline-derived CDR1 and CDR2 are LNHNV and YYDKDF (reference sequence). Here the CDR3 reads CATSSQLADTQYF. The CDR3 bases are TGTGCCACCAGCAGCCAACTTGCAGATACGCAGTATTTT.

This clonotype was detected ten times or more. The CDR3 loop reads CASSAWVGGQFF. CDR3 nucleotide sequence: TGTGCCAGCAGTGCCTGGGTCGGGGGGCAGTTCTTC. This chain uses TRBV6-5 with TRBJ2-1; TRBD2 might be the D (6 bases). Between the trimmed V and J ends, which lost 5 bases and 12 bases, there was a span of 14 bases. The CDR3 has 12 amino acids. Germline-derived CDR1 and CDR2 are MNHEY and SVGAGI.

This clonotype has at least ten counts. This chain joins TRBV7-2 and TRBJ2-5; 10 bases are shared with TRBD1. CDR3 length: 15 residues. V shed 5 bases and J 4 bases; nucleotides not matched to a gene: 7. The germline CDR1 and CDR2 sequences are SGHTA and FQGNSA. The CDR3 is CASSHGTGVVETQYF. The CDR3 DNA reads TGTGCCAGCAGCCACGGGACAGGGGTGGTAGAGACCCAGTACTTC.